This is a list of T cell receptor beta chains from one sample in a study of human CD8 memory T cell subsets. TCRdb reanalyzed the 5' RACE reads, giving one entry per CDR3 protein sequence and no DNA. Recorded for this sample: about 11,000 distinct CDR3 sequences. The sample taken for sequencing was CD8+ T cells from PBMCs. The origin of the receptors is a human donor in good health. The CDR3 runs from the conserved cysteine through the conserved F or W. Expanded clones get a size class; other rows say once, few or many, or leave the size out.

size: -; V: TRBV7-9; J: TRBJ2-7; CDR3: CASSPPGLAYEQYF
size: -; V: TRBV28; J: TRBJ2-1; CDR3: CASSPSVAGGFGQFF
size: -; V: TRBV19; J: TRBJ2-7; CDR3: CASSITSGPYEQYF
size: -; V: TRBV3-1; J: TRBJ2-1; CDR3: CASSLRVPVYNEQFF
size: -; V: TRBV6-1; J: TRBJ2-2; CDR3: CANQPGLNTGELFF
size: -; V: TRBV20-1; J: TRBJ2-7; CDR3: CSARDLAGGYYEQYF
size: medium-sized; V: TRBV7-8; J: TRBJ1-2; CDR3: CASSLVADGYTF
size: -; V: TRBV28; J: TRBJ2-7; CDR3: CASGTWNTYEQYF
size: medium-sized; V: TRBV7-8; J: TRBJ2-5; CDR3: CASSLAAGEETQYF
size: -; V: TRBV6-6; J: TRBJ2-1; CDR3: CASSQDPYNEQFF
size: -; V: TRBV10-3; J: TRBJ2-3; CDR3: CAIKHQESSLDTQYF
size: -; V: TRBV9; J: TRBJ1-6; CDR3: CASSPDVTPLHF
size: -; V: TRBV7-3; J: TRBJ2-7; CDR3: CASSLFRGNEQYF
size: medium-sized; V: TRBV6-2/TRBV6-3; J: TRBJ2-3; CDR3: CASSYEPSGRDTQYF
size: -; V: TRBV7-9; J: TRBJ2-5; CDR3: CASSLAWGGETQYF
size: medium-sized; V: TRBV12-2; J: TRBJ1-2; CDR3: CASRLVLPGHLNYGYTF
size: medium-sized; V: TRBV13; J: TRBJ2-5; CDR3: CASSFGSGSGAQETQYF
size: medium-sized; V: TRBV6-5; J: TRBJ1-1; CDR3: CASNQDSMNTEAFF
size: -; V: TRBV5-1; J: TRBJ1-1; CDR3: CASSLLQALGTEAFF
size: medium-sized; V: TRBV29-1; J: TRBJ2-2; CDR3: CSVQEGRNTGELFF
size: medium-sized; V: TRBV6-2/TRBV6-3; J: TRBJ2-2; CDR3: CASRDRLAGGLNTGELFF
size: -; V: TRBV2; J: TRBJ2-5; CDR3: CASSEGLGWDQETQYF
size: -; V: TRBV19; J: TRBJ2-2; CDR3: CASSIVAGGQGELFF
size: -; V: TRBV24-1; J: TRBJ2-2; CDR3: CATADTGTGELFF
size: -; V: TRBV4-2; J: TRBJ2-3; CDR3: CASSQEWRGGTDTQYF
size: -; V: TRBV19; J: TRBJ2-3; CDR3: CASSWLATYSGGDTQYF
size: -; V: TRBV7-3; J: TRBJ1-5; CDR3: CASSLISVTGSNQPQHF
size: -; V: TRBV15; J: TRBJ2-7; CDR3: CATSRGTGGTSSYEQYF
size: -; V: TRBV24-1; J: TRBJ2-5; CDR3: CATTPILSGGRETQYF
size: -; V: TRBV28; J: TRBJ2-3; CDR3: CASSTRPDTQYF
size: -; V: TRBV19; J: TRBJ2-1; CDR3: CASSIGPFRADYNEQFF
size: -; V: TRBV19; J: TRBJ2-3; CDR3: CASSIGGTVTDTQYF
size: medium-sized; V: TRBV4-2; J: TRBJ2-1; CDR3: CASSRLGGASYNEQFF
size: -; V: TRBV28; J: TRBJ1-2; CDR3: CASSLGQGGLANYGYTF
size: -; V: TRBV19; J: TRBJ2-7; CDR3: CASSWGGTAYEQYF
size: -; V: TRBV6-6; J: TRBJ2-1; CDR3: CASSMVPFTYNEQFF
size: -; V: TRBV2; J: TRBJ2-2; CDR3: CASSVGVSGELFF
size: medium-sized; V: TRBV9; J: TRBJ2-1; CDR3: CASSSSGSSYNEQFF
size: -; V: TRBV4-3; J: TRBJ2-3; CDR3: CASSQSRGQGYSDTQYF
size: -; V: TRBV20-1; J: TRBJ2-2; CDR3: CSVAAANTGELFF
size: -; V: TRBV11-3; J: TRBJ2-7; CDR3: CASSLGDTEQYF
size: -; V: TRBV11-3; J: TRBJ2-1; CDR3: CASSLNGYSYNEQFF
size: medium-sized; V: TRBV29-1; J: TRBJ2-7; CDR3: CSARQGGEQYF
size: -; V: TRBV5-4; J: TRBJ1-1; CDR3: CASSFEGGDTEAFF
size: -; V: TRBV7-8; J: TRBJ2-1; CDR3: CASNHPGLAGNEQFF
size: large; V: TRBV12-3/TRBV12-4; J: TRBJ1-1; CDR3: CASSSRTEAITEAFF